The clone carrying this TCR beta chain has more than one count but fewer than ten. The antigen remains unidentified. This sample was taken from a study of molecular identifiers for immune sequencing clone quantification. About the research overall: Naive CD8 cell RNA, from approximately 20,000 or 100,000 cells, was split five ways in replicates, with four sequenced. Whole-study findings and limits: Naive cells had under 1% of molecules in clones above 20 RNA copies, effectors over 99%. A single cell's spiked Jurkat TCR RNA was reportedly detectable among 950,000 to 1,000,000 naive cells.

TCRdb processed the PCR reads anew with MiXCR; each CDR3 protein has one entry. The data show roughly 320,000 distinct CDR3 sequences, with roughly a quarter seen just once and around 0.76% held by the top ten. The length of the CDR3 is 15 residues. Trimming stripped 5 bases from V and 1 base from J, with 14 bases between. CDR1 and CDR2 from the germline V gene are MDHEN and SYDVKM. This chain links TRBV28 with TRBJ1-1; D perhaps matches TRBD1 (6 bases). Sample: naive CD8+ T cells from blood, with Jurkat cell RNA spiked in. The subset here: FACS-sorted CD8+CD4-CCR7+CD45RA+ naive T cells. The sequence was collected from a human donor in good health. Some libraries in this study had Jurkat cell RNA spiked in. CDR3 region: CASSPQGVRNTEAFF. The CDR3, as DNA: TGTGCCAGCAGTCCACAGGGCGTTAGGAACACTGAAGCTTTCTTT.